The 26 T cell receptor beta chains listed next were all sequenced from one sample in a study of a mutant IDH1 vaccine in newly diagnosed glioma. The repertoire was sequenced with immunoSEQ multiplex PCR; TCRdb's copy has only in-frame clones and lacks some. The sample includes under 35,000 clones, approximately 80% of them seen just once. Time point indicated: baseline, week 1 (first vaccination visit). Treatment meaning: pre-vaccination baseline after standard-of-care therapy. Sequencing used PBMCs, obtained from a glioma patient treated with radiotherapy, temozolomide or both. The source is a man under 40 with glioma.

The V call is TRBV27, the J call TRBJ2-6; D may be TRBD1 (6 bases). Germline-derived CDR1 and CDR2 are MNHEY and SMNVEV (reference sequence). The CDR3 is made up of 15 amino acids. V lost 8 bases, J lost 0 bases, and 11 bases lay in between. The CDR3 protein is CASGNRDSGANVLTF. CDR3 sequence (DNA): TGTGCCAGCGGCAACAGGGACTCTGGGGCCAACGTCCTGACTTTC.

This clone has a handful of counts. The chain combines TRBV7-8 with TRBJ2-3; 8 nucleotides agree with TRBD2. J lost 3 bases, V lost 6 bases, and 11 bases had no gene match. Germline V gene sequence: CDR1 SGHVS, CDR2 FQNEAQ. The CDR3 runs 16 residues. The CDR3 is CASSPGRRGATDTQYF. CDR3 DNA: TGTGCCAGCAGTCCCGGACGGCGGGGGGCTACAGATACGCAGTATTTT.

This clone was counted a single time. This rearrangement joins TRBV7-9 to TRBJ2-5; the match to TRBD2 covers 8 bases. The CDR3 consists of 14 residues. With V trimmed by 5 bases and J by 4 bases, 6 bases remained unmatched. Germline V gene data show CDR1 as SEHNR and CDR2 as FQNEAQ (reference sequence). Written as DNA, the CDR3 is TGTGCCAGCAGCCCTAACGGGGGGGGAGAGACCCAGTACTTC. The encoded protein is CASSPNGGGETQYF. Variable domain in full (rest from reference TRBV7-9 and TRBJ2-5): DTGVSQNPRHKITKRGQNVTFRCDPISEHNRLYWYRQTLGQGPEFLTYFQNEAQLEKSRLLSDRFSAERPKGSFSTLEIQRTEQGDSAMYLCASSPNGGGETQYFGPGTRLLVL.

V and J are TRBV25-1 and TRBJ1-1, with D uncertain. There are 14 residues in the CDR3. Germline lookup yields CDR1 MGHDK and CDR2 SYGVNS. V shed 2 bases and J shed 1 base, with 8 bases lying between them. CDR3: CASSERIGNTEAFF. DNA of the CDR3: TGTGCCAGCAGTGAAAGGATCGGGAACACTGAAGCTTTCTTT.

The CDR3 bases are TGCGCCAGCAGCCAAGCCGTGACCTACGAGCAGTACTTC. Its protein product is CASSQAVTYEQYF. The rearrangement uses TRBV4-1 and TRBJ2-7; no firm D call. The CDR3 is made up of 13 amino acids. Germline loops: CDR1 MGHRA, CDR2 YSYEKL. V was cut by 1 base and J by 2 bases, with 6 bases left in between.

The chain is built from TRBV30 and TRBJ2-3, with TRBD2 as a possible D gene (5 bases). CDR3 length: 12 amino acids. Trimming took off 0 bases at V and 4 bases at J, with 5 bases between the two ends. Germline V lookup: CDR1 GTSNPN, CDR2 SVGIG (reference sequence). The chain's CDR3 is CAWSVAADTQYF. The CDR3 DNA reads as TGTGCCTGGAGTGTAGCGGCAGATACGCAGTATTTT.

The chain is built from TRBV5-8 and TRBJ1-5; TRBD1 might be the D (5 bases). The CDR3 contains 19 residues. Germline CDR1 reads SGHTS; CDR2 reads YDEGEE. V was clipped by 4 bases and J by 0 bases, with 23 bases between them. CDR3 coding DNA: TGTGCCAGCAGCCGCCGGGACTTCCGAGCTAGTCATAGCAATCAGCCCCAGCATTTT. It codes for CASSRRDFRASHSNQPQHF.

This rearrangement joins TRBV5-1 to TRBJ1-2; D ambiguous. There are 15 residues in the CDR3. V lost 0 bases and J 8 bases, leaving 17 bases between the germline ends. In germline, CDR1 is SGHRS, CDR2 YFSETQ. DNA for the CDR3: TGCGCCAGCAGCTTGGAATTCGCGGATTCTCAGGGCTACACCTTC. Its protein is CASSLEFADSQGYTF.

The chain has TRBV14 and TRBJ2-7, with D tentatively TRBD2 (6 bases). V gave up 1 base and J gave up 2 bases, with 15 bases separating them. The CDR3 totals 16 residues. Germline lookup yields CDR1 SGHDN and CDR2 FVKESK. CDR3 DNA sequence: TGTGCCAGCAGCCAAGTTTGGGGGGAAACTCCCTACGAGCAGTACTTC. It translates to CASSQVWGETPYEQYF. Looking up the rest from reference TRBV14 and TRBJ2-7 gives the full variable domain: EAGVTQFPSHSVIEKGQTVTLRCDPISGHDNLYWYRRVMGKEIKFLLHFVKESKQDESGMPNNRFLAERTGGTYSTLKVQPAELEDSGVYFCASSQVWGETPYEQYFGPGTRLTVT.

CDR3 in amino acids: CASSVGRDEKLFF. The CDR3 nucleotides are TGTGCCAGCAGCGTAGGAAGGGATGAAAAACTGTTTTTT. The chain couples TRBV9 to TRBJ1-4; no reliable D call. The CDR3 spans 13 residues. Germline V gene lookup returns CDR1 SGDLS and CDR2 YYNGEE. V was clipped by 0 bases and J by 6 bases, with 6 bases between them.

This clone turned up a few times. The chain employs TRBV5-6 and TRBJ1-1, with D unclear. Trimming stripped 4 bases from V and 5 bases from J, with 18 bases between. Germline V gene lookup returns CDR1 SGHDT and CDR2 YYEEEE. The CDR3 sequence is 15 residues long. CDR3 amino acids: CASSRFRSEETEAFF. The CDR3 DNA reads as TGTGCCAGCAGCCGCTTTCGCTCTGAGGAAACTGAAGCTTTCTTT.

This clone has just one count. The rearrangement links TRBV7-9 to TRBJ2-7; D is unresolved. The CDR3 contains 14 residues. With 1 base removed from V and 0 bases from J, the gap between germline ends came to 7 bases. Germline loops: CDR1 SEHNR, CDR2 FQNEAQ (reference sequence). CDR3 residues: CASSLGQNSYEQYF. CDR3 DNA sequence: TGTGCCAGCAGCTTAGGGCAGAACTCCTACGAGCAGTACTTC.

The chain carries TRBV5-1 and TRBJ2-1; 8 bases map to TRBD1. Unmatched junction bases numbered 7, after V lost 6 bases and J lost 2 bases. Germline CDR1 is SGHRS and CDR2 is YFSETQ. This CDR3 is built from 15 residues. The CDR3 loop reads CASTSTGATYNEQFF. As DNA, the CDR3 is TGCGCCAGCACGTCGACAGGGGCTACCTACAATGAGCAGTTCTTC.

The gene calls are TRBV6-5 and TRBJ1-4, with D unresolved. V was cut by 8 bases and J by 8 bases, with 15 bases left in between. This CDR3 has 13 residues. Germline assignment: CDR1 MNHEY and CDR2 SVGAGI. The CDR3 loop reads CASRSARWEKLFF. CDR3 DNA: TGTGCCAGCCGGAGTGCTCGTTGGGAAAAACTGTTTTTT.

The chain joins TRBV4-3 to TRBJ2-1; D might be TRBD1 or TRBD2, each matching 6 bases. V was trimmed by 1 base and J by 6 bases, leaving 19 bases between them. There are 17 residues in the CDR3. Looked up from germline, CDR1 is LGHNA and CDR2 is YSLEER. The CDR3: CASSQVEGRDIINEQFF. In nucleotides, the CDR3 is TGCGCCAGCAGCCAAGTGGAAGGGCGGGACATAATCAATGAGCAGTTCTTC.

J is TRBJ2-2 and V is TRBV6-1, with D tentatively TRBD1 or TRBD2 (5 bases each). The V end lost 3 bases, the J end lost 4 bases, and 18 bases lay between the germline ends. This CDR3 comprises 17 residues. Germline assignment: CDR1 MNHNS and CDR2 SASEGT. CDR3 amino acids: CASSDRWGRQSTGELFF. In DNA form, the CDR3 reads TGTGCCAGCAGTGATCGGTGGGGGAGACAGTCCACCGGGGAGCTGTTTTTT.

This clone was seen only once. This CDR3 is CSVRTSGRHGNEQFF. The CDR3 coding sequence is TGCAGCGTTCGGACTAGCGGGAGGCATGGCAATGAGCAGTTCTTC. The J gene is TRBJ2-1, the V gene TRBV29-1; 14 positions agree with TRBD2. V lost 5 bases and J lost 6; bases outside the gene matches: 6. In germline, CDR1 is SQVTM, CDR2 ANQGSEA. The CDR3 is 15 amino acids.

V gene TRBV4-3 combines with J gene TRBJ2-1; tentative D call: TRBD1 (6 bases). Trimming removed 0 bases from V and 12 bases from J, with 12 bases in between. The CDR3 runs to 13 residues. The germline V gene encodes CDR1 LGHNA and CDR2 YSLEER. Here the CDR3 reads CASSQDPGAWQFF. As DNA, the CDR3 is TGCGCCAGCAGCCAAGATCCAGGGGCTTGGCAGTTCTTC.

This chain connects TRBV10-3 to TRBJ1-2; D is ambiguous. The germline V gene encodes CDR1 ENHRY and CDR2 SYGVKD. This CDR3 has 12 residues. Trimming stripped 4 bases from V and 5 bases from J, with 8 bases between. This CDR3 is CAISGTDYGYTF. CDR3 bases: TGTGCCATCAGTGGGACGGATTATGGCTACACCTTC.

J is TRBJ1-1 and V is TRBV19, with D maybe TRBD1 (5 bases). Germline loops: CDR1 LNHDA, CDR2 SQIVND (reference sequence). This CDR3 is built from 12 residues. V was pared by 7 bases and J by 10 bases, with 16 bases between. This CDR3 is CASNAGWGGAFF. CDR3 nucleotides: TGTGCCAGTAATGCAGGGTGGGGTGGAGCTTTCTTT.

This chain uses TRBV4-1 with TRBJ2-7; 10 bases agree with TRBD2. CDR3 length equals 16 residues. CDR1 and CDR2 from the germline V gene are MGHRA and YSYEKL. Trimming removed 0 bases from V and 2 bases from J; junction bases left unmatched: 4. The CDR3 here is CASSQERLAGAYEQYF. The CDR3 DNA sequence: TGCGCCAGCAGCCAAGAGCGGCTAGCGGGGGCCTACGAGCAGTACTTC.

The CDR3: CASSGPGDLTDTQYF. The CDR3 bases are TGTGCCAGCAGTGGACCGGGGGACCTCACAGATACGCAGTATTTT. This chain joins TRBV2 and TRBJ2-3, with D maybe TRBD2 (6 bases). Trimming cost V 4 bases and J 2 bases, with 13 bases left between them. This CDR3 is 15 amino acids long. Germline lookup yields CDR1 SNHLY and CDR2 FYNNEI.

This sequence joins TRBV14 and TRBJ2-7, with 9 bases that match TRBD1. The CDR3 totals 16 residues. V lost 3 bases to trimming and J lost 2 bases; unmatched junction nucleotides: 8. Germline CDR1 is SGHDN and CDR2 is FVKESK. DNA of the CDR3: TGTGCCAGCAGCCAGAACTCCGGGACAGGGACCTACGAGCAGTACTTC. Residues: CASSQNSGTGTYEQYF.

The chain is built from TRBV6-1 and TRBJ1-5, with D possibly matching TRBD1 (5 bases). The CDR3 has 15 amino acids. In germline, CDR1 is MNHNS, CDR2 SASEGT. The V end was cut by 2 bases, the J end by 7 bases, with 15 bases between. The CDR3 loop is CASSESFLSGQPQHF. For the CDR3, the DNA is TGTGCCAGCAGTGAATCCTTCCTGTCAGGGCAGCCCCAGCATTTT.

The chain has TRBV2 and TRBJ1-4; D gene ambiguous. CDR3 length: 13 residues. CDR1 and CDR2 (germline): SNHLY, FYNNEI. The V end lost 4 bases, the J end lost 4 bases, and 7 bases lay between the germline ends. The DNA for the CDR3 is TGTGCCAGCAGTGGTAAAATTAATGAAAAACTGTTTTTT. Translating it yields CASSGKINEKLFF.

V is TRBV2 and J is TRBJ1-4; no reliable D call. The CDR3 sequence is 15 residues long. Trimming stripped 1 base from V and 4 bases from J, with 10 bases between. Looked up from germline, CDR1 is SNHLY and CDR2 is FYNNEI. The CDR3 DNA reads TGTGCCAGCAGTGAAGTTCAGGAGGTTAATGAAAAACTGTTTTTT. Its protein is CASSEVQEVNEKLFF.